A single sample is the source of the 11 T cell receptor beta chains below, sequenced in a study of tumor-infiltrating lymphocytes in primary liver carcinoma. A constant-region primer served to make TCR beta cDNA from roughly 500 ng total RNA. Slightly modified ARM-PCR with three nested multiplex PCR rounds yielded TCR beta libraries. For roughly 10 cycles apiece, the opening two PCR rounds ran with TRBV1-TRBV30 forward primers and a C-beta reverse primer. MiXCR was run by TCRdb on the multiplex PCR reads, yielding one entry per CDR3 protein. This table has roughly 330,000 distinct CDR3 sequences, less than 65% appearing once. The blood RNA (from unsorted whole blood) was obtained, and germline DNA was also extracted. Sequenced input: peripheral blood. The receptor set was obtained from a man aged 35 to 55 with primary liver carcinoma and hepatitis B virus infection.

Comments on this clonotype: The junction departs from the called germline gene at one end, perhaps through a read error. This chain links TRBV4-2 with TRBJ1-1, with 7 bases lining up with TRBD1. The CDR3 totals 13 residues. Germline V gives CDR1 LGHNA, CDR2 YNFKEQ. CDR3 residues: CASSQQGGTGAFF. DNA for the CDR3: TGTGCCAGCAGCCAACAGGGGGGCACTGGAGCTTTCTTT.

This clonotype was seen only a few times. With a much larger clone just one base away, this may be a read error. The rearrangement links TRBV29-1 to TRBJ2-3, with D tentatively TRBD2 (7 bases). This CDR3 has 13 residues. With 7 bases removed from V and 3 bases from J, the gap between germline ends came to 14 bases. CDR1 and CDR2 (germline): SQVTM, ANQGSEA. CDR3 protein: CSAGRDNTDTQYF. The CDR3 DNA follows: TGCAGCGCTGGGAGGGACAATACAGATACGCAGTATTTT.

As concerns this clonotype: Since a much larger clone is just one base distant, this may be a read error. V gene TRBV4-2 combines with J gene TRBJ2-1, with 10 bases lining up with TRBD2. V shed 2 bases, J shed 3 bases, and the junction held 4 bases outside the gene matches. CDR1 and CDR2 (germline): LGHNA, YNFKEQ. This CDR3 is 16 amino acids long. CDR3 sequence: CASSQLAGVSYNEQFF. The CDR3 DNA follows: TGTGCCAGCAGCCAACTAGCGGGAGTCAGCTACAATGAGCAGTTCTTC.

A note on this clonotype: A much larger clone is a single base away; this may be a read error. The chain combines TRBV6-2 or TRBV6-3 with TRBJ2-7; 7 bases agree with TRBD1. Trimming at V came to 8 bases and at J to 7 bases, leaving 14 bases not matched to a gene. Germline-derived CDR1 and CDR2 are MNHEY and SVGEGT. The CDR3 extends over 14 amino acids. The CDR3 loop reads CASRSPGQRGEQYF. In nucleotides, the CDR3 is TGTGCCAGCCGATCCCCGGGACAGAGGGGAGAGCAGTACTTC.

This clonotype was picked up many times. This chain connects TRBV6-5 to TRBJ2-7, with 7 bases that match TRBD2. This CDR3 has 12 amino acids. CDR1 is MNHEY and CDR2 is SVGAGI in the germline V gene. V lost 9 bases, J lost 5 bases, and 7 bases stayed unmatched. The CDR3 loop reads CASRGSGDEQYF. The CDR3 DNA follows: TGTGCCAGTCGCGGGAGTGGGGACGAGCAGTACTTC.

Worth noting for this clonotype: This may stem from a read error, because a much larger clone lies one nucleotide away. The genes are TRBV6-1 and TRBJ1-2; D remains unclear. Germline values: CDR1 MNHNS, CDR2 SASEGT. V was clipped by 4 bases and J by 2 bases, with 5 bases between them. The CDR3 is 12 residues long. CDR3 nucleotides: TGTGCCAGCAGTGTAGGGAACTATGGCTACACCTTC. It encodes CASSVGNYGYTF.

This clonotype was picked up many times. The rearrangement links TRBV4-3 to TRBJ2-7; 9 nucleotides agree with TRBD2. With V trimmed by 4 bases and J by 7 bases, 11 bases remained unmatched. Germline lookup yields CDR1 LGHNA and CDR2 YSLEER. The CDR3 has 15 amino acids. CDR3 protein: CASSRVAGVPGEQYF. DNA of the CDR3: TGCGCCAGCAGCCGAGTAGCGGGAGTCCCGGGAGAGCAGTACTTC.

The chain has TRBV11-2 and TRBJ2-7; D remains ambiguous. The V and J ends lost 7 bases and 4 bases respectively, with 11 bases between them. CDR3 length: 12 amino acids. Germline values: CDR1 SGHAT, CDR2 FQNNGV. The CDR3 region has the DNA TGTGCCAGCACTTTATACCCTTACGAGCAGTACTTC. It is translated as CASTLYPYEQYF.

The rearrangement joins TRBV28 to TRBJ2-7; 7 bases map to TRBD1. Trimming at V came to 7 bases and at J to 2 bases, leaving 8 bases not matched to a gene. CDR3 length equals 14 residues. Germline V gene data show CDR1 as MDHEN and CDR2 as SYDVKM. The CDR3 nucleotides are TGTGCCAGCACTCAGAGGGGGCTTCCCTACGAGCAGTACTTC. Translated, it gives CASTQRGLPYEQYF.

Concerning this clonotype: Being one base from a much bigger clone, this may be a read error. The chain employs TRBV11-2 and TRBJ1-1, with D perhaps matching TRBD1 (6 bases). The germline V gene encodes CDR1 SGHAT and CDR2 FQNNGV. The CDR3 sequence is 13 residues long. CDR3 sequence reads: CASSSSRDTEAFF. CDR3 in DNA: TGTGCCAGCAGCTCTAGCCGGGACACCGAAGCTTTCTTT.

A note on this clonotype: The conserved closing phenylalanine or tryptophan is absent in this CDR3, likely reflecting a read error. The V gene is TRBV11-2, the J gene TRBJ2-1, with TRBD2 matching over 7 bases. Per the germline V gene, CDR1 is SGHAT and CDR2 is FQNNGV. Losses at the gene ends were 1 base for V and 9 bases for J; bases not matched to a gene: 3. This CDR3 is built from 13 residues. The CDR3 here is CASSLVGEGEQFL. The DNA of the CDR3 is TGTGCCAGCAGCTTAGTGGGGGAGGGTGAGCAGTTCCTC.